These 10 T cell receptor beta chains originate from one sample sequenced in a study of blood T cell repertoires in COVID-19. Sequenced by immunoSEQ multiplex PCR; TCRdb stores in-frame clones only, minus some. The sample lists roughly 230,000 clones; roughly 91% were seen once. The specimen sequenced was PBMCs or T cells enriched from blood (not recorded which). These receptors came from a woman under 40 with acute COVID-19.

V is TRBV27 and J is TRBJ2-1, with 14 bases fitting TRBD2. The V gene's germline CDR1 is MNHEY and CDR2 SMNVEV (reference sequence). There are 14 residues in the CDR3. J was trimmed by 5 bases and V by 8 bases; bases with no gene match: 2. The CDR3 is CASRGLAGDNEQFF. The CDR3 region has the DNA TGTGCCAGCCGGGGACTAGCGGGGGACAATGAGCAGTTCTTC.

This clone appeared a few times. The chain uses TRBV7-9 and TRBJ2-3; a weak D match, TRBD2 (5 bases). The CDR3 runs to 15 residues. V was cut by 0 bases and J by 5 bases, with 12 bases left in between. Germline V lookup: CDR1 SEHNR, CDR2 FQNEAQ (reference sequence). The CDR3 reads CASSLARGGGDTQYF. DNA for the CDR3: TGTGCCAGCAGCTTAGCTCGGGGTGGAGGAGATACGCAGTATTTT.

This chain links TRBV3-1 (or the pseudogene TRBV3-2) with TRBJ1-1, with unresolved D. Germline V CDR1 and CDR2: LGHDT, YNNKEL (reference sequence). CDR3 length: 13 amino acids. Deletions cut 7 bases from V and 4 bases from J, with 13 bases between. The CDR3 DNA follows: TGTGCCAGCACCCCGGGAGGCTTCACTGAAGCTTTCTTT. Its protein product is CASTPGGFTEAFF.

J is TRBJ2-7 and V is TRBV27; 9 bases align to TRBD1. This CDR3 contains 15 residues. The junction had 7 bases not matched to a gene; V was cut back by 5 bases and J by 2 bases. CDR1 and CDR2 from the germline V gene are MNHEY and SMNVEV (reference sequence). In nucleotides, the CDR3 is TGTGCCAGCAGTCCTACGGGACAGGGTACCTACGAGCAGTACTTC. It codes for CASSPTGQGTYEQYF.

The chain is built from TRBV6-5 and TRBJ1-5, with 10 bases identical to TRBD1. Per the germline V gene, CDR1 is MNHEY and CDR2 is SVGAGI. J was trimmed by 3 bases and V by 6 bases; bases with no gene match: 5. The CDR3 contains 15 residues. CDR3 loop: CASRAGTGANQPQHF. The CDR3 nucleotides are TGTGCCAGCAGGGCCGGGACAGGGGCCAATCAGCCCCAGCATTTT.

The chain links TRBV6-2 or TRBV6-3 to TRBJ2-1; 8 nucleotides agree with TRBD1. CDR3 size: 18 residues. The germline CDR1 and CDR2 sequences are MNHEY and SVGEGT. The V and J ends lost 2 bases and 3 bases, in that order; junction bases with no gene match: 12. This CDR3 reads CASSYPGTGVLIYNEQFF. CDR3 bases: TGTGCCAGCAGTTACCCCGGGACAGGAGTCCTCATCTACAATGAGCAGTTCTTC.

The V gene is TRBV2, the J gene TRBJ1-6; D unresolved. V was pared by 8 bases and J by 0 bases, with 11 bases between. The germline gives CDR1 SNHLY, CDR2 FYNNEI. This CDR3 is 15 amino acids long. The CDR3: CASGGRSSYNSPLHF. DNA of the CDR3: TGTGCCAGCGGCGGGAGGAGCTCCTATAATTCACCCCTCCACTTT.

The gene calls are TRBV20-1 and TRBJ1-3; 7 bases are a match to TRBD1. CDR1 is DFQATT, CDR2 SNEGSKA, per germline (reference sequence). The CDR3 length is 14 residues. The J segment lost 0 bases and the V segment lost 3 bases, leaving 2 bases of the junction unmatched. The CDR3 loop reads CSASRDSSGNTIYF. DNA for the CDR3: TGCAGTGCTAGTCGGGACAGCTCTGGAAACACCATATATTTT.

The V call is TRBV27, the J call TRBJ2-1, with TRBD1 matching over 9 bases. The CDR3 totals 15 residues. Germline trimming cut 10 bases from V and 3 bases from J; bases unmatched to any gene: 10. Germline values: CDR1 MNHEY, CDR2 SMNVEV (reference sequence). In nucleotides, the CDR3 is TGTGCCACTGGACAGGGGCAGGTCTACTACAATGAGCAGTTCTTC. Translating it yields CATGQGQVYYNEQFF.

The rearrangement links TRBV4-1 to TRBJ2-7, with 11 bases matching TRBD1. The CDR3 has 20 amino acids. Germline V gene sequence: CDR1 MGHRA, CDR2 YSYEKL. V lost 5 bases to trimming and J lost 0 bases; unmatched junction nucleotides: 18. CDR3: CASSTSDRGPFRGDSYEQYF. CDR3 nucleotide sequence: TGCGCCAGCAGCACCTCGGACAGGGGGCCCTTCAGGGGTGACTCCTACGAGCAGTACTTC.